Sequencing of this TCR beta chain was carried out in a study of T cell responses to AZD1222 COVID-19 vaccine. CDR1 is LNHDA and CDR2 is SQIVND in the germline V gene (reference sequence). There are 14 residues in the CDR3. The V gene end was trimmed by 7 bases and the J gene end by 4 bases; junction bases not matched to a gene: 9. The table came from immunoSEQ multiplex PCR; TCRdb's copy has only in-frame clones and leaves some out. The data hold 140,000 to 150,000 clones, with over 90% observed a single time. The material was peripheral blood, obtained on day 0 of AZD1222 vaccination. This clonotype was obtained from an adult in good health. This chain connects TRBV19 to TRBJ1-2; 7 bases agree with TRBD1. The CDR3 loop reads CASKASGTVYGYTF. CDR3 sequence (DNA): TGTGCCAGTAAGGCTTCCGGGACAGTCTATGGCTACACCTTC.